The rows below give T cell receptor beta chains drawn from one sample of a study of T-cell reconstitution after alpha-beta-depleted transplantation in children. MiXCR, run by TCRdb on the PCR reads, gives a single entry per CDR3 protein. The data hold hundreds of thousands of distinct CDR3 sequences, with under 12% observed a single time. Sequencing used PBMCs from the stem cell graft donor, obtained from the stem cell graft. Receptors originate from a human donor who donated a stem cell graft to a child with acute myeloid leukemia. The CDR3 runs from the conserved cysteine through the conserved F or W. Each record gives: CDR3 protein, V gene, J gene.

cdr3_aa: CASSYSRANPWSNEQFF; v_call: TRBV6-2/TRBV6-3; j_call: TRBJ2-1
cdr3_aa: CASSIRPAGYTF; v_call: TRBV21-1; j_call: TRBJ1-2
cdr3_aa: CSASLAGGPSGEQFF; v_call: TRBV20-1; j_call: TRBJ2-1
cdr3_aa: CASSLEGGIGTAGEQFF; v_call: TRBV7-9; j_call: TRBJ2-1
cdr3_aa: CASSYSGDNYGYTF; v_call: TRBV6-5; j_call: TRBJ1-2
cdr3_aa: CASSGQGYTGELFF; v_call: TRBV12-3/TRBV12-4; j_call: TRBJ2-2
cdr3_aa: CASSHGYSPLHF; v_call: TRBV12-3/TRBV12-4; j_call: TRBJ1-6
cdr3_aa: CASSPGTSGFLYNEQFF; v_call: TRBV4-2; j_call: TRBJ2-1
cdr3_aa: CASRPGLAGGNTGELFF; v_call: TRBV2; j_call: TRBJ2-2
cdr3_aa: CASSLAETGYNEQFF; v_call: TRBV7-7; j_call: TRBJ2-1
cdr3_aa: CASSQESGRAAEQFF; v_call: TRBV4-2; j_call: TRBJ2-1
cdr3_aa: CASSLWAGGGRSGANVLTF; v_call: TRBV7-3; j_call: TRBJ2-6
cdr3_aa: CSGPFKGGKDTQYF; v_call: TRBV29-1; j_call: TRBJ2-3
cdr3_aa: CASSRTSGHTGELFF; v_call: TRBV14; j_call: TRBJ2-2
cdr3_aa: CSVDMADTQYF; v_call: TRBV29-1; j_call: TRBJ2-3
cdr3_aa: CASSSDRGSYNEQFF; v_call: TRBV7-9; j_call: TRBJ2-1
cdr3_aa: CASSPSGSGRTGELFF; v_call: TRBV7-2; j_call: TRBJ2-2
cdr3_aa: CASSRELTGELFF; v_call: TRBV14; j_call: TRBJ2-2
cdr3_aa: CASSTGQNYGYTF; v_call: TRBV12-3/TRBV12-4; j_call: TRBJ1-2
cdr3_aa: CASSPQQGSYEQYF; v_call: TRBV7-2; j_call: TRBJ2-7
cdr3_aa: CSAKLAGDSGELFF; v_call: TRBV20-1; j_call: TRBJ2-2
cdr3_aa: CASSLTILDYYEQYF; v_call: TRBV11-2; j_call: TRBJ2-7